Sequencing of this TCR beta chain was carried out in a study of CDR3 diversity in severe acne. Using its own MiXCR run on the PCR reads, TCRdb lists one record per CDR3 protein. Among approximately 79,000 distinct CDR3 sequences, about 50% were seen once, and the ten largest hold roughly a tenth. CDR1 is MDHEN and CDR2 is SYDVKM in the germline V gene. The CDR3 has 14 residues. On this clonotype: One end of the junction is discordant with germline, which a read error may explain.

The J gene is TRBJ1-2, the V gene TRBV28, with 12 bases lining up with TRBD1. The receptor comes from a male donor in good health, serving as a control. The sequenced sample was blood. CDR3 amino acids: CASSPGTGGGGYAF. CDR3 coding DNA: TGTGCCAGCAGTCCAGGGACAGGGGGCGGTGGCTACGCCTTC.